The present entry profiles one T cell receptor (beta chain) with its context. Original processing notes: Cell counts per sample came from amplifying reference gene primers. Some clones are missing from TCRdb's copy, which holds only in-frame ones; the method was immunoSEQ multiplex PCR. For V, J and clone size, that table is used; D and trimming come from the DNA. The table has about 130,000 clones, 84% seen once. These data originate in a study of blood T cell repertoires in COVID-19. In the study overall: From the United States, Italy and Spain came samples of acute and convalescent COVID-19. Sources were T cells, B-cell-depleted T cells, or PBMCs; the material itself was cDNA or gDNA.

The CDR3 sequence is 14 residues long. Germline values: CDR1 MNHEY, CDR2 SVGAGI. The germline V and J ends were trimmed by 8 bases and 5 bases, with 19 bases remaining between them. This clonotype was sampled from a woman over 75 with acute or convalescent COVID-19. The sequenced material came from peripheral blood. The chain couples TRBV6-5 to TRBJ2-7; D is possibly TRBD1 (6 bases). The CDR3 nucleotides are TGTGCCAGCCACCGAACAGGGTTAGAGAACGAGCAGTACTTC. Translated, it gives CASHRTGLENEQYF.